A selection of T cell receptor beta chains follows, all from one sample in a study of T cell changes during pregnancy in multiple sclerosis. Assay used: immunoSEQ multiplex PCR; TCRdb lists only in-frame clones, some missing. The sample contains 35,000 to 50,000 clones, approximately 90% of which appear only once. Specimen: CD4+ T cells from peripheral blood mononuclear cells, collected in the second trimester of pregnancy. These receptors originate from a female donor with multiple sclerosis, enrolled in a pregnancy study. The CDR3 runs from the conserved cysteine through the conserved F or W. A D gene is named only where the DNA matches it firmly. Some rows mark clone size as missing; the rest say once, few, many or name a class of expanded clone.

cdr3_nt: TGTGCCAGCACCCCCAGACTGGTCATGAACACTGAAGCTTTCTTT; cdr3_aa: CASTPRLVMNTEAFF; clone_size: once; d_call: -; v_call: TRBV6-5; j_call: TRBJ1-1
cdr3_nt: TGTGCCAGTAGGGGCGGTATAGGGGCCGGGGAGCTGTTTTTT; cdr3_aa: CASRGGIGAGELFF; clone_size: -; d_call: -; v_call: TRBV19; j_call: TRBJ2-2
cdr3_nt: TGTGCCAGCTCACTCTATAGCAATAACTATGGCTACACCTTC; cdr3_aa: CASSLYSNNYGYTF; clone_size: -; d_call: -; v_call: TRBV18; j_call: TRBJ1-2
cdr3_nt: TGTGCCAGCAGAGACACCCCGGACGGGATGCTGTTCTTC; cdr3_aa: CASRDTPDGMLFF; clone_size: -; d_call: -; v_call: TRBV2; j_call: TRBJ2-1
cdr3_nt: TGTGCCAGCAGCTTGGAGGGGCGAGAGACCCAGTACTTC; cdr3_aa: CASSLEGRETQYF; clone_size: -; d_call: -; v_call: TRBV5-4; j_call: TRBJ2-5
cdr3_nt: TGTGCCAGCAAGGGGGGGGTCACAGATACGCAGTATTTT; cdr3_aa: CASKGGVTDTQYF; clone_size: -; d_call: -; v_call: TRBV2; j_call: TRBJ2-3
cdr3_nt: TGTGCCAGCAGGGACCGAGGAGGGAACACTGAAGCTTTCTTT; cdr3_aa: CASRDRGGNTEAFF; clone_size: -; d_call: -; v_call: TRBV6-6; j_call: TRBJ1-1
cdr3_nt: TGCAGCGTGGGGGTCGGAGGGGAGTATGAAAAACTGTTTTTT; cdr3_aa: CSVGVGGEYEKLFF; clone_size: few; d_call: -; v_call: TRBV29-1; j_call: TRBJ1-4
cdr3_nt: TGCGCCAGCAGCAAGACTAGCGGAGGGACCTACGAGCAGTACTTC; cdr3_aa: CASSKTSGGTYEQYF; clone_size: -; d_call: TRBD2; v_call: TRBV5-1; j_call: TRBJ2-7
cdr3_nt: TGCAGCGCGACTAGCAGCTCCTACGAGCAGTACTTC; cdr3_aa: CSATSSSYEQYF; clone_size: -; d_call: TRBD2; v_call: TRBV29-1; j_call: TRBJ2-7
cdr3_nt: TGTGCCAGCAGCCAAGAACCTAGCGGAAGCACAGATACGCAGTATTTT; cdr3_aa: CASSQEPSGSTDTQYF; clone_size: -; d_call: TRBD2; v_call: TRBV4-2; j_call: TRBJ2-3
cdr3_nt: TGTGCCAGCAGTTTTCGGACTAGTGCTTTAGGAGAGCAGTACTTC; cdr3_aa: CASSFRTSALGEQYF; clone_size: once; d_call: TRBD2; v_call: TRBV7-2; j_call: TRBJ2-7
cdr3_nt: TGTGCCAGTAGTATACGGCGGAGGGGCACCGGGGAGCTGTTTTTT; cdr3_aa: CASSIRRRGTGELFF; clone_size: -; d_call: -; v_call: TRBV19; j_call: TRBJ2-2
cdr3_nt: TGTGCCAGCAGTCCGGACAGGGGGCGAGGTTACGAGCAGTACTTC; cdr3_aa: CASSPDRGRGYEQYF; clone_size: -; d_call: TRBD1; v_call: TRBV6-5; j_call: TRBJ2-7
cdr3_nt: TGTGCCAGCAGTCAGAAAAGAGACACCAATACGCAGTATTTT; cdr3_aa: CASSQKRDTNTQYF; clone_size: few; d_call: -; v_call: TRBV25-1; j_call: TRBJ2-3